The table lists the clone carrying this T cell receptor (beta chain) with many counts. Its antigen is as yet unknown. The data were obtained in a study of metastatic and nonmetastatic thyroid tumors. In the study overall: Where malignant and benign thyroid patients were concerned, repertoires were compared across blood and tumor or nodule tissue.

Study-wide results and caveats: Malignant thyroid tumors reportedly had TCR beta diversity that was significantly higher than in benign nodules, in blood and tumor.

Germline lookup yields CDR1 DFQATT and CDR2 SNEGSKA (reference sequence). This CDR3 spans 13 amino acids. All patients were treatment-naive before thyroid surgery. TCRdb ran MiXCR on the PCR reads. This sample has tens of thousands of clones, with approximately 25% found just once. The TCR was taken from a female donor with papillary thyroid cancer or a benign thyroid nodule (not recorded which). Some clones in this sample may be carry-over from other donors' samples. This chain connects TRBV20-1 to TRBJ2-5, with 7 bases identical to TRBD1. Specimen: blood. The DNA of the CDR3 is TGCAGCGCTCTCCGGGACAGACAAGAGACCCAGTACTTC. Amino acid sequence: CSALRDRQETQYF.